Presented here are 20 T cell receptor beta chains from one specimen sequenced in a study of regulatory T cells in long-lasting Graves disease. Time point of the sample: newly diagnosed GD, antithyroid drugs for less than 3 months. TCR sequences were obtained from RNA taken from PBMCs. The TCR beta library used iRepertoire HTBI primers with Arm-PCR amplification of CDR3. TCRdb recomputed calls from the multiplex PCR reads with MiXCR, one row per CDR3 protein. The sample shows 400,000 to 500,000 distinct CDR3 sequences, roughly 15% of them seen only once. The same data also went into a second study, on T cells in Graves' hyperthyroidism and ophthalmopathy.

This specimen was peripheral blood mononuclear cells (PBMCs), taken at new diagnosis, from a patient treated with antithyroid drugs. The receptors were gathered from a woman between 50 and 59 years old with Graves disease.

There are many counts of this clonotype. The V call is TRBV2, the J call TRBJ1-1; D possibly corresponds to TRBD1 (6 bases). The CDR3 has 14 residues. From germline, CDR1 is SNHLY and CDR2 FYNNEI. Trimming removed 4 bases from V and 4 bases from J, with 13 bases in between. CDR3 protein: CASSGGGAVTEAFF. The DNA of the CDR3 is TGTGCCAGCAGTGGGGGGGGGGCGGTCACTGAAGCTTTCTTT.

This clonotype came up many times. The chain joins TRBV2 to TRBJ2-7, with 9 bases lining up with TRBD2. The CDR3 is 14 residues long. The germline V gene has CDR1 SNHLY and CDR2 FYNNEI. With V trimmed by 6 bases and J by 3 bases, 6 bases remained unmatched. The CDR3 region is CASRPGLAYYEQYF. As DNA, the CDR3 is TGTGCCAGCAGGCCGGGACTAGCCTACTACGAGCAGTACTTC.

This clonotype appeared many times. V usage is TRBV6-2 or TRBV6-3 and J usage is TRBJ1-1; D not certain. Looked up from germline, CDR1 is MNHEY and CDR2 is SVGEGT. V lost 0 bases and J lost 1, with 6 bases in between. The CDR3 totals 14 residues. Here the CDR3 reads CASSYSMENTEAFF. The CDR3, as DNA: TGTGCCAGCAGTTACTCGATGGAGAACACTGAAGCTTTCTTT.

This clonotype was recorded many times. The J gene is TRBJ1-1, the V gene TRBV18; D gene ambiguous. Looked up from germline, CDR1 is KGHSH and CDR2 is LQKENI. This CDR3 comprises 14 residues. V dropped 3 bases and J dropped 4 bases, with 12 bases sitting between them. The CDR3 DNA reads TGTGCCAGCTCACCTCCGACGGGTCCCACTGAAGCTTTCTTT. It translates to CASSPPTGPTEAFF.

The table lists this clonotype with many counts. The genes are TRBV20-1 and TRBJ2-7; 8 nucleotides agree with TRBD2. This CDR3 has 15 amino acids. J lost 2 bases, V lost 5 bases, and 11 bases had no gene match. Germline-derived CDR1 and CDR2 are DFQATT and SNEGSKA (reference sequence). The CDR3: CSAQSSGVGTYEQYF. CDR3 in DNA: TGCAGTGCTCAAAGTAGCGGGGTCGGAACCTACGAGCAGTACTTC.

This clonotype was observed many times. This chain links TRBV28 with TRBJ1-5; 9 nucleotides align to TRBD1. The CDR3 spans 14 residues. V was pared by 4 bases and J by 8 bases, with 6 bases of the junction left unmatched. Germline assignment: CDR1 MDHEN and CDR2 SYDVKM. This CDR3 reads CASSSGQGSEPQHF. In DNA, the CDR3 is TGTGCCAGCAGTTCGGGACAGGGCTCGGAGCCCCAGCATTTT.

The chain is built from TRBV6-1 and TRBJ1-5; 8 nucleotides line up with TRBD1. V shed 4 bases, J shed 5 bases, and the junction held 7 bases outside the gene matches. The germline CDR1 and CDR2 sequences are MNHNS and SASEGT. The CDR3 covers 15 residues. The CDR3 spells CASSGSGGFDQPQHF. The CDR3 DNA reads TGTGCCAGCAGTGGTTCAGGGGGCTTCGATCAGCCCCAGCATTTT.

As concerns this clonotype: Since a much larger clone is just one base distant, this may be a read error. The chain links TRBV30 to TRBJ2-5; D is possibly TRBD2 (6 bases). CDR1 and CDR2 from the germline V gene are GTSNPN and SVGIG (reference sequence). The CDR3 is 13 residues long. Trimming pared 0 bases from V and 3 bases from J, leaving 8 bases between. CDR3 amino acids: CAWSVRGKETQYF. CDR3 DNA: TGTGCCTGGAGTGTCCGGGGGAAAGAGACCCAGTACTTC.

This clonotype came up many times. The V call is TRBV28, the J call TRBJ2-1; 9 positions match TRBD2. V was pared by 6 bases and J by 5 bases, with 8 bases of the junction left unmatched. Looked up from germline, CDR1 is MDHEN and CDR2 is SYDVKM. The CDR3 covers 15 residues. The DNA for the CDR3 is TGTGCCAGCAGGGTTGCGGGAGGGCCGCACAATGAGCAGTTCTTC. It is translated as CASRVAGGPHNEQFF. The full variable domain, its missing parts supplied by reference TRBV28 and TRBJ2-1, is DVKVTQSSRYLVKRTGEKVFLECVQDMDHENMFWYRQDPGLGLRLIYFSYDVKMKEKGDIPEGYSVSREKKERFSLILESASTNQTSMYLCASRVAGGPHNEQFFGPGTRLTVL.

Many counts were recorded for this clonotype. The CDR3 bases are TGTGCCAGCAGCCAAGTGCGGCTAGCGGACTACAATGAGCAGTTCTTC. It translates to CASSQVRLADYNEQFF. The chain employs TRBV4-2 and TRBJ2-1; 7 nucleotides line up with TRBD2. The length of the CDR3 is 16 residues. The ends lost 1 base at V and 3 bases at J; junction bases unmatched: 6. Germline V CDR1 and CDR2: LGHNA, YNFKEQ.

This clonotype was seen only a few times. The V gene is TRBV19, the J gene TRBJ2-7; no reliable D call. Trimming cost V 5 bases and J 4 bases, with 15 bases left between them. Germline values: CDR1 LNHDA, CDR2 SQIVND (reference sequence). The length of the CDR3 is 14 residues. The CDR3 sequence: CASSETVAIYEQYF. The CDR3 coding sequence is TGTGCCAGTAGTGAGACCGTGGCGATTTACGAGCAGTACTTC.

This clonotype was observed at least ten times. The V and J genes are TRBV24-1 and TRBJ2-1; D gene ambiguous. CDR3 size: 14 residues. V lost 0 bases and J 5 bases, leaving 7 bases between the germline ends. Germline CDR1 and CDR2: KGHDR and SFDVKD. As DNA, the CDR3 is TGTGCCACCAGTGATTTGCGGCACGACAATGAGCAGTTCTTC. It encodes CATSDLRHDNEQFF.

In this sample, this clonotype turned up many times. The chain has TRBV3-1 and TRBJ1-2; D is unclear. Germline values: CDR1 LGHDT, CDR2 YNNKEL (reference sequence). The CDR3 extends over 12 amino acids. With 1 base removed from V and 4 bases from J, the gap between germline ends came to 4 bases. The chain's CDR3 is CASSQAAYGYTF. CDR3 nucleotides: TGTGCCAGCAGCCAAGCAGCCTATGGCTACACCTTC.

This clonotype was found many times. The J gene is TRBJ2-2, the V gene TRBV20-1, with 7 bases identical to TRBD2. The V and J ends lost 3 bases and 5 bases, in that order; junction bases with no gene match: 6. The CDR3 runs to 14 residues. The germline CDR1 and CDR2 sequences are DFQATT and SNEGSKA (reference sequence). The CDR3 coding sequence is TGCAGTGCTAGGAGCGGGATGGGTACCGGGGAGCTGTTTTTT. Protein sequence: CSARSGMGTGELFF.

The chain carries TRBV5-6 and TRBJ2-5; D might be TRBD2 (5 bases). Germline loops: CDR1 SGHDT, CDR2 YYEEEE. This CDR3 comprises 15 residues. V shed 0 bases and J shed 1 base, with 10 bases lying between them. The CDR3 is CASSLGGSRQETQYF. The CDR3 nucleotides read TGTGCCAGCAGCTTGGGAGGGTCCCGCCAAGAGACCCAGTACTTC.

The chain uses TRBV6-5 and TRBJ2-6; 9 bases agree with TRBD1. The ends lost 2 bases at V and 0 bases at J; junction bases unmatched: 5. The CDR3 is 18 residues long. The germline V gene encodes CDR1 MNHEY and CDR2 SVGAGI. CDR3 DNA: TGTGCCAGCAGTTACGCCGGGACAGGGCGCTCTGGGGCCAACGTCCTGACTTTC. Amino acids: CASSYAGTGRSGANVLTF.

This clonotype was counted only a few times. In DNA form, the CDR3 reads TGTGCCAGCAGTTACTCGGGGCTCAATGAGCAGTTCTTC. This translates into CASSYSGLNEQFF. The chain joins TRBV6-6 to TRBJ2-1; D might be TRBD1 (5 bases). Germline V gene lookup returns CDR1 MNHNY and CDR2 SVGAGI (reference sequence). CDR3 length: 13 residues. V was pared by 0 bases and J by 6 bases, with 6 bases between.

In its sample, this clonotype was seen many times. This rearrangement joins TRBV28 to TRBJ2-4, with D unclear. Trimming stripped 3 bases from V and 0 bases from J, with 9 bases between. Germline V lookup: CDR1 MDHEN, CDR2 SYDVKM. The CDR3 loop spans 15 amino acids. CDR3 sequence (DNA): TGTGCCAGCAGTTTGGGCGGTTCAGCCAAAAACATTCAGTACTTC. Its protein product is CASSLGGSAKNIQYF.

V and J are TRBV6-2 or TRBV6-3 and TRBJ2-7, with 8 bases aligning to TRBD2. V shed 5 bases and J 3 bases; nucleotides not matched to a gene: 9. The germline CDR1 and CDR2 sequences are MNHEY and SVGEGT. The CDR3 sequence is 15 residues long. This CDR3 reads CASSPWTSRDYEQYF. The CDR3 nucleotides read TGTGCCAGCAGTCCTTGGACTAGCCGCGACTACGAGCAGTACTTC.

This clonotype was seen many times. The V gene is TRBV28, the J gene TRBJ2-7; a weak D match, TRBD2 (6 bases). The V and J ends lost 6 bases and 7 bases respectively, with 25 bases between them. The CDR3 length is 16 residues. CDR1 is MDHEN and CDR2 is SYDVKM in the germline V gene. CDR3 in amino acids: CASRLPSAGGSGEQYF. The DNA of the CDR3 is TGTGCCAGCAGGCTCCCTAGCGCCGGAGGTTCGGGGGAGCAGTACTTC.